Listed below are T cell receptor beta chains from one sample, sequenced in a study of control samples from healthy donors and cancer patients. Some clones are missing from TCRdb's copy, which holds only in-frame ones; the method was immunoSEQ multiplex PCR. Of approximately 170,000 clones listed, roughly 93% are singletons. Sequenced material: blood. The origin of the receptors is a woman aged 55-70 years in good health. CDR3s include the opening cysteine and the closing phenylalanine or tryptophan. The D gene is left open where the match is weak. Size is omitted from some rows. Given values are once, few, many or a class for expanded clones.

V: TRBV7-2; D: -; size: -; J: TRBJ2-2; DNA: TGTGCCAGCAGACAAACTTACGACACCGGGGAGCTGTTTTTT; CDR3: CASRQTYDTGELFF
V: TRBV27; D: -; size: -; J: TRBJ2-2; DNA: TGTGCCAGCAGTTTATTTCTGGGGCAGAACACCGGGGAGCTGTTTTTT; CDR3: CASSLFLGQNTGELFF
V: TRBV11-2; D: -; size: -; J: TRBJ2-7; DNA: TGTGCCAGCTCTAGGGGGGGACAGACGTACGAGCAGTACTTC; CDR3: CASSRGGQTYEQYF
V: TRBV9; D: -; size: -; J: TRBJ2-7; DNA: TGTGCCAGCAGCGCCGGGGGTGTGGGGACCCTCACCTACGAGCAGTACTTC; CDR3: CASSAGGVGTLTYEQYF
V: TRBV11-2; D: -; size: once; J: TRBJ2-7; DNA: TGTGCCAGCAGCCTCGGGTATGACCGATACGAGCAGTACTTC; CDR3: CASSLGYDRYEQYF
V: TRBV2; D: -; size: -; J: TRBJ1-2; DNA: TGTGCCAGCAGCCCGACAGATTATGGCTACACCTTC; CDR3: CASSPTDYGYTF
V: TRBV3-1/TRBV3-2; D: -; size: -; J: TRBJ1-4; DNA: TGTGCCAGCAGCCAAGGGGCAGGCCCTAATGAAAAACTGTTTTTT; CDR3: CASSQGAGPNEKLFF
V: TRBV4-1; D: -; size: -; J: TRBJ2-5; DNA: TGCGCCAGCAGGGAAAGTAGCACAAGCCAAGAGACCCAGTACTTC; CDR3: CASRESSTSQETQYF
V: TRBV29-1; D: -; size: -; J: TRBJ2-2; DNA: TGCAGCGTTGAATGGGGCTGGACCGGGGAGCTGTTTTTT; CDR3: CSVEWGWTGELFF
V: TRBV6-1; D: -; size: -; J: TRBJ2-7; DNA: TGTGCCAGCAGTGAAGCGAACGAGCAGTACTTC; CDR3: CASSEANEQYF
V: TRBV9; D: -; size: -; J: TRBJ2-6; DNA: TGTGCCAGCAGCGCGACAGACGTTGGGGCCAACGTCCTGACTTTC; CDR3: CASSATDVGANVLTF
V: TRBV6-5; D: -; size: -; J: TRBJ1-1; DNA: TGTGCCACCCAGGGAGGAATCCCTACCTTTGGTGAAGCTTTCTTT; CDR3: CATQGGIPTFGEAFF
V: TRBV7-2; D: -; size: -; J: TRBJ1-5; DNA: TGTGCCAGCAGCTCCCGGGGGGGGGATCAGCCCCAGCATTTT; CDR3: CASSSRGGDQPQHF
V: TRBV6-6; D: -; size: -; J: TRBJ1-6; DNA: TGTGCCAGCACTCGGCAGGGGCTAAATTCACCCCTCCACTTT; CDR3: CASTRQGLNSPLHF
V: TRBV27; D: TRBD1; size: -; J: TRBJ1-2; DNA: TGTGCCAGCAGTCCGGGACAGGGATACAACTATGGCTACACCTTC; CDR3: CASSPGQGYNYGYTF
V: TRBV18; D: TRBD2; size: -; J: TRBJ2-3; DNA: TGTGCCAGCTCCCCGGATTTCAGCGGGGGGACAGATACGCAGTATTTT; CDR3: CASSPDFSGGTDTQYF
V: TRBV12-5; D: -; size: -; J: TRBJ2-2; DNA: TGTGCCTCTGGACTATCGAACACCGGGGAGCTGTTTTTT; CDR3: CASGLSNTGELFF
V: TRBV25-1; D: TRBD1; size: few; J: TRBJ1-2; DNA: TGTGACACGACAGGGGGCCGGTATGGCTACACCTTC; CDR3: CDTTGGRYGYTF
V: TRBV4-1; D: TRBD1; size: few; J: TRBJ1-6; DNA: TGCGCCAGCAGCCAAGAGCCGAGGGTGGGACAGGGGCATTCACCCCTCCACTTT; CDR3: CASSQEPRVGQGHSPLHF
V: TRBV7-9; D: TRBD2; size: -; J: TRBJ2-1; DNA: TGTGCCAGCAGCCCCGACCTGGAGCGGGGGGTTCTGTTCTTC; CDR3: CASSPDLERGVLFF
V: TRBV24-1; D: -; size: -; J: TRBJ2-3; DNA: TGTGCCACCAGTGACCCCGTGGTAGATACGCAGTATTTT; CDR3: CATSDPVVDTQYF
V: TRBV29-1; D: -; size: -; J: TRBJ2-1; DNA: TGCAGCGTTGGGGAGATGTCTAGAAGTGAGTTCTTC; CDR3: CSVGEMSRSEFF
V: TRBV2; D: -; size: -; J: TRBJ1-5; DNA: TGTGCCAGCAGTGCACCTAATCAGCCCCAGCATTTT; CDR3: CASSAPNQPQHF
V: TRBV6-2/TRBV6-3; D: -; size: few; J: TRBJ1-6; DNA: TGTGCCAGCAGTTACTACCCCGGGACACCCCTCCACTTT; CDR3: CASSYYPGTPLHF
V: TRBV5-1; D: -; size: -; J: TRBJ1-4; DNA: TGCGCCAGCAGCTTGCGATCGGCGGGGTCTAATGAAAAACTGTTTTTT; CDR3: CASSLRSAGSNEKLFF
V: TRBV5-1; D: TRBD1; size: -; J: TRBJ2-7; DNA: TGCGCCAGCAGCTCAGGACAGGTAGCCGCTGTTTTGGATTCCGAGCAGTACTTC; CDR3: CASSSGQVAAVLDSEQYF
V: TRBV7-2; D: TRBD1; size: -; J: TRBJ2-7; DNA: TGTGCCAGCAGCTTAGGGGTTCTCACCGGGACAGGGTACGAGCAGTACTTC; CDR3: CASSLGVLTGTGYEQYF
V: TRBV18; D: -; size: -; J: TRBJ2-7; DNA: TGTGCCAGCTCACCACAAAGAGAATCCTACGAGCAGTACTTC; CDR3: CASSPQRESYEQYF
V: TRBV7-9; D: -; size: -; J: TRBJ2-1; DNA: TGTGCCAGCAGCTCGGATGAGCAGTTCTTC; CDR3: CASSSDEQFF
V: TRBV18; D: -; size: -; J: TRBJ1-1; DNA: TGTGCCAGCTCACCACCGATGAACACTGAAGCTTTCTTT; CDR3: CASSPPMNTEAFF
V: TRBV6-5; D: -; size: -; J: TRBJ1-5; DNA: TGTGCCAGCAGTCTGGTGATAGATCAGCCCCAGCATTTT; CDR3: CASSLVIDQPQHF
V: TRBV27; D: -; size: -; J: TRBJ1-1; DNA: TGTGCCAGCAGAGCGGGGGCAGTGAACACTGAAGCTTTCTTT; CDR3: CASRAGAVNTEAFF
V: TRBV4-2; D: -; size: -; J: TRBJ2-2; DNA: TGTGCCAGCAGCCAAGTCACGGAGAACACCGGGGAGCTGTTTTTT; CDR3: CASSQVTENTGELFF
V: TRBV6-5; D: -; size: -; J: TRBJ1-3; DNA: TGTGCCAGCCTTATTACTCCAAACACCATATATTTT; CDR3: CASLITPNTIYF
V: TRBV11-3; D: -; size: -; J: TRBJ2-5; DNA: TGTGCCAGCAGCCCTATCGGCGAGACCCAGTACTTC; CDR3: CASSPIGETQYF
V: TRBV6-5; D: -; size: -; J: TRBJ1-4; DNA: TGTGCCAGCAGTTACAGGAGAAGAAATGAAAAACTGTTTTTT; CDR3: CASSYRRRNEKLFF
V: TRBV4-1; D: TRBD2; size: -; J: TRBJ2-5; DNA: TGCGCCAGCAGCCAAGAGCATCCGGGACTAGCGGGGGGGCGGGAGACCCAGTACTTC; CDR3: CASSQEHPGLAGGRETQYF
V: TRBV6-1; D: -; size: few; J: TRBJ1-3; DNA: TGTGCCAGCAGTGGCCTACAGGGTTTCGAGTCTGGAAACACCATATATTTT; CDR3: CASSGLQGFESGNTIYF
V: TRBV3-1/TRBV3-2; D: TRBD1; size: -; J: TRBJ1-1; DNA: TGTGCCAGCAGCCAAGATGACAGGGTCCGAACTGAAGCTTTCTTT; CDR3: CASSQDDRVRTEAFF
V: TRBV2; D: -; size: -; J: TRBJ1-1; DNA: TGTGCCAGCAGTGAAGGTGAAGCTTTCTTT; CDR3: CASSEGEAFF
V: TRBV4-3; D: -; size: -; J: TRBJ1-2; DNA: TGCGCCAGCAGCCAACATCATCGACAGGAGTATGGCTACACCTTC; CDR3: CASSQHHRQEYGYTF
V: TRBV9; D: -; size: -; J: TRBJ2-2; DNA: TGTGCCAGCGAGGACAGACAGAACACCGGGGAGCTGTTTTTT; CDR3: CASEDRQNTGELFF
V: TRBV7-2; D: -; size: -; J: TRBJ2-5; DNA: TGTGCCAGCAGCCTACAAGGCGGGGTAGAAGAGACCCAGTACTTC; CDR3: CASSLQGGVEETQYF
V: TRBV6-5; D: -; size: -; J: TRBJ1-3; DNA: TGTGCCAGCAGTTACTATGGGACGGGCTCTGGAAACACCATATATTTT; CDR3: CASSYYGTGSGNTIYF
V: TRBV4-3; D: TRBD2; size: -; J: TRBJ2-3; DNA: TGCGCCAGCAGCCAAGATAGCGGGTTTACGCAGTATTTT; CDR3: CASSQDSGFTQYF
V: TRBV7-9; D: -; size: -; J: TRBJ2-7; DNA: TGTGCCAGCAGCTTTGATTTGGGCAGATCCGAGCAGTACTTC; CDR3: CASSFDLGRSEQYF
V: TRBV19; D: -; size: -; J: TRBJ2-1; DNA: TGCGCTGTGGGCCGCGACTTCAGCTACAATGAGCAGTTCTTC; CDR3: CAVGRDFSYNEQFF